This TCR beta chain came from a study of radiation and T cells in renal cell carcinoma. General study results and limits: Compared with controls, irradiated tumors had more, larger dominant CDR3 motifs. Compared with controls, irradiated tumors showed greater TCR clonality.

Profiling relied on immunoSEQ multiplex PCR, and the TCRdb table lists in-frame clones only, not all of them. The sample lists about 23,000 clones, roughly 64% occurring once. This clone showed up many times. Its antigen is still unknown. Treatment defined: treatment-naive control, cytoreductive nephrectomy. The TCR sequence derives from a man aged 35 to 55 with renal cell carcinoma. This specimen was tumor tissue, taken from a patient whose treatment was nephrectomy without radiotherapy.

CDR3 sequence reads: CASSLAVSSGGDETQYF. The CDR3 DNA sequence: TGCGCCAGCAGCTTGGCTGTCTCTAGCGGAGGGGATGAGACCCAGTACTTC. This sequence joins TRBV5-1 and TRBJ2-5, with 7 bases aligning to TRBD2. The CDR3 has 17 residues. CDR1 is SGHRS, CDR2 YFSETQ, per germline. Trimming cost V 0 bases and J 5 bases; bases outside gene matches: 13.